These 16 T cell receptor beta chains came from one sample sequenced in a study of shared clonotypes between healthy human individuals. Repertoires were generated with immunoSEQ multiplex PCR, while TCRdb's copy carries only in-frame clones and drops some. This sample has 550,000 to 700,000 clones, with less than 80% found just once. The sequenced sample consisted of memory CD4+ T cells sorted from blood. The subset is: CD45RA-negative fraction. These receptors originate from a woman younger than 45 in good health.

The chain uses TRBV6-6 and TRBJ2-7, with 12 bases identical to TRBD2. The CDR3 contains 16 residues. V was clipped by 6 bases and J by 2 bases; unmatched bases: 8. Looked up from germline, CDR1 is MNHNY and CDR2 is SVGAGI (reference sequence). The CDR3 loop is CASSRGLAGGPYEQYF. Here the CDR3 DNA reads TGTGCCAGCAGCAGAGGTCTAGCGGGAGGGCCCTACGAGCAGTACTTC.

In this sample, this clone turned up a few times. The chain couples TRBV7-8 to TRBJ2-7; TRBD1 or TRBD2 may be the D gene (5 bases each). CDR3 size: 11 residues. CDR1 and CDR2 (germline): SGHVS, FQNEAQ. Trimming shortened V by 5 bases and J by 6 bases, and 8 bases separated the two germline ends. CDR3 loop: CASSGGGEQYF. The CDR3 DNA reads as TGTGCCAGCAGCGGGGGTGGCGAGCAGTACTTC.

The chain uses TRBV7-2 and TRBJ2-1, with 10 bases that match TRBD2. Per germline, CDR1 SGHTA and CDR2 FQGNSA. The CDR3 loop spans 17 amino acids. V gave up 0 bases and J gave up 2 bases; unmatched junction bases: 4. CDR3 sequence (DNA): TGTGCCAGCAGCTTAGCTGTTGGGACTAGCGCCTACAATGAGCAGTTCTTC. Translation: CASSLAVGTSAYNEQFF.

The V and J genes are TRBV15 and TRBJ2-3, with D possibly matching TRBD1 (5 bases). This CDR3 comprises 13 residues. With 5 bases removed from V and 6 bases from J, the gap between germline ends came to 12 bases. Germline CDR1 and CDR2: LNHNV and YYDKDF (reference sequence). CDR3 amino acids: CATSWGFPDTQYF. The CDR3 coding sequence is TGTGCCACCAGCTGGGGCTTTCCCGATACGCAGTATTTT.

The chain combines TRBV19 with TRBJ1-1, with 7 bases that match TRBD1. The ends lost 7 bases at V and 0 bases at J; junction bases unmatched: 5. Germline V gene sequence: CDR1 LNHDA, CDR2 SQIVND (reference sequence). The CDR3 extends over 14 amino acids. The CDR3 DNA is TGTGCCAGTAACTCGGGACAGATGAACACTGAAGCTTTCTTT. This gives the protein CASNSGQMNTEAFF.

A remark on this clone: This sample also contains other DNA sequences that code for the same CDR3. The rearrangement uses TRBV5-1 and TRBJ2-1; 16 bases align to TRBD2. CDR1 and CDR2 from the germline V gene are SGHRS and YFSETQ. This CDR3 region has 15 residues. V was pared by 4 bases and J by 8 bases, with 3 bases of the junction left unmatched. The CDR3 spells CASSLGTSGRDEQFF. CDR3 DNA: TGCGCCAGCAGCCTCGGGACTAGCGGGAGGGATGAGCAGTTCTTC.

CDR3 sequence reads: CASSLGADFTASGGQYF. The CDR3 DNA follows: TGCGCCAGCAGCTTGGGGGCGGACTTTACCGCCTCGGGGGGCCAGTACTTC. The chain has TRBV5-1 and TRBJ2-5, with 7 bases lining up with TRBD2. The CDR3 contains 17 residues. The germline CDR1 and CDR2 sequences are SGHRS and YFSETQ. The ends lost 0 bases at V and 10 bases at J; junction bases unmatched: 18.

This clone showed up just a few times. J is TRBJ2-1 and V is TRBV6-6, with D possibly matching TRBD2 (6 bases). Germline CDR1 MNHNY, CDR2 SVGAGI (reference sequence). This CDR3 spans 13 amino acids. V lost 5 bases and J lost 8, with 13 bases in between. The CDR3 region is CASSRRATDEQFF. CDR3 DNA sequence: TGTGCCAGCAGTCGGAGGGCGACGGATGAGCAGTTCTTC.

In its sample, this clone was seen a few times. Other DNA sequences in the sample encode the same CDR3. The chain has TRBV5-1 and TRBJ2-1; 11 bases agree with TRBD2. V lost 2 bases and J lost 6; bases outside the gene matches: 4. CDR3 length: 15 residues. CDR1 is SGHRS, CDR2 YFSETQ, per germline. Written as DNA, the CDR3 is TGCGCCAGCAGCTTACAGACTAGCGGGGTCAATGAGCAGTTCTTC. Translating it yields CASSLQTSGVNEQFF.

This sequence joins TRBV10-3 and TRBJ2-5, with 10 bases matching TRBD2. Germline V lookup: CDR1 ENHRY, CDR2 SYGVKD. The CDR3 runs to 19 residues. J gave up 4 bases and V 0 bases, and 14 bases lay outside the gene matches. CDR3 residues: CAISESVGSGRIETETQYF. The CDR3 DNA sequence: TGTGCCATCAGTGAGTCGGTTGGTAGCGGGAGGATCGAGACAGAGACCCAGTACTTC.

This clone has only one observation. This chain links TRBV6-4 with TRBJ2-1; 7 bases align to TRBD2. Germline CDR1 and CDR2: MRHNA and SNTAGT. This CDR3 has 15 amino acids. The trim removed 0 bases at V and 1 base at J, leaving 0 bases unmatched. The CDR3 loop is CASSDSSGSYNEQFF. As DNA, the CDR3 is TGTGCCAGCAGTGACTCTAGCGGGTCCTACAATGAGCAGTTCTTC.

The CDR3 protein is CASGSHEQYF. CDR3 coding DNA: TGTGCCAGCGGGTCACACGAGCAGTACTTC. The V and J genes are TRBV2 and TRBJ2-7; D gene ambiguous. Trimming stripped 8 bases from V and 5 bases from J, with 7 bases between. This CDR3 has 10 residues. The germline V gene has CDR1 SNHLY and CDR2 FYNNEI.

The chain links TRBV10-2 to TRBJ2-7; TRBD2 agrees at 7 bases. The CDR3 has 17 residues. CDR1 is WSHSY and CDR2 is SAAADI in the germline V gene. After removal of 1 base from V and 1 base from J, the junction contained 10 bases not matched to a gene. The CDR3 bases are TGCGCCAGCAGTGAGTTAGCGGGCAGGGTCGCTTCCTACGAGCAGTACTTC. Translating gives CASSELAGRVASYEQYF.

The genes are TRBV4-1 and TRBJ2-3; D could derive from TRBD1 or TRBD2 (5 bases each). This CDR3 has 16 residues. Looked up from germline, CDR1 is MGHRA and CDR2 is YSYEKL. Trimming stripped 3 bases from V and 2 bases from J, with 15 bases between. In DNA form, the CDR3 reads TGCGCCAGCAGCCAGGGGGAGTGGGGCAACACAGATACGCAGTATTTT. This gives the protein CASSQGEWGNTDTQYF.

This clone appeared a single time. The V call is TRBV6-1, the J call TRBJ1-5, with 8 bases lining up with TRBD1. CDR1 is MNHNS and CDR2 is SASEGT in the germline V gene. The CDR3 is 16 amino acids. The trim removed 0 bases at V and 5 bases at J, leaving 6 bases unmatched. The CDR3 bases are TGTGCCAGCAGTGAAGCTTGGACAGGGAAAGATCAGCCCCAGCATTTT. Translation gives CASSEAWTGKDQPQHF.

This clone appeared many times. V and J are TRBV2 and TRBJ2-6, with D hard to call. Trimming removed 6 bases at V and 2 bases at J, with 17 bases between. Germline V gene data show CDR1 as SNHLY and CDR2 as FYNNEI. CDR3 length: 17 residues. The CDR3 protein is CASSASVGVTGANVLTF. In nucleotides, the CDR3 is TGTGCCAGCAGCGCAAGCGTGGGTGTAACTGGGGCCAACGTCCTGACTTTC.